A selection of T cell receptor beta chains follows, all from one sample in a study of cytomegalovirus exposure and HLA in healthy donors. TCRdb's copy holds only in-frame clones and misses some; the assay was immunoSEQ multiplex PCR. The repertoire has approximately 100,000 clones, 75% to 85% of them found once; the top ten carry around 9.9%. The sequencing sample was made of PBMCs. The receptors here all came from a man in his late teens or twenties in good health and CMV-seropositive. The CDR3 runs from the conserved cysteine through the conserved F or W. D genes are given only for firm matches. Clone size is stated in some rows and not others, as once, few, many or a class when expanded.

v_gene: TRBV5-1; abundance: NA; j_gene: TRBJ1-1; d_gene: NA; CDR3nt: TGCGCCAGCAGCTTGTGGCCGGGAGCGGGCACTGAAGCTTTCTTT; CDR3aa: CASSLWPGAGTEAFF
v_gene: TRBV5-1; abundance: NA; j_gene: TRBJ1-2; d_gene: TRBD1; CDR3nt: TGCGCCAGCAGGTCCGGGACAGGGGAAGGGAGTGGCTACACCTTC; CDR3aa: CASRSGTGEGSGYTF
v_gene: TRBV7-9; abundance: NA; j_gene: TRBJ2-7; d_gene: TRBD1; CDR3nt: TGTGCCAGCAGCTTAGTAGACAGGGAATACGAGCAGTACTTC; CDR3aa: CASSLVDREYEQYF
v_gene: TRBV7-9; abundance: NA; j_gene: TRBJ2-3; d_gene: TRBD2; CDR3nt: TGTGCCAGCAGCCAAGTCCGTGCGGGGGGGCCGACAGATACGCAGTATTTT; CDR3aa: CASSQVRAGGPTDTQYF
v_gene: TRBV6-6; abundance: few; j_gene: TRBJ1-4; d_gene: TRBD1; CDR3nt: TGTGCCAGCAGACCGGACAGGGTCGCAACTAATGAAAAACTGTTTTTT; CDR3aa: CASRPDRVATNEKLFF
v_gene: TRBV11-2; abundance: NA; j_gene: TRBJ1-3; d_gene: NA; CDR3nt: TGTGCCAGCAGCTCTGGGGCGGCCCGAGGAAACACCATATATTTT; CDR3aa: CASSSGAARGNTIYF
v_gene: TRBV5-1; abundance: NA; j_gene: TRBJ2-3; d_gene: TRBD2; CDR3nt: TGCGCCAGCAGCTCCGCGGGGGGGGCAGATACGCAGTATTTT; CDR3aa: CASSSAGGADTQYF
v_gene: TRBV15; abundance: NA; j_gene: TRBJ2-2; d_gene: TRBD1; CDR3nt: TGTGCCACCGGGACAGGGAACACCGGGGAGCTGTTTTTT; CDR3aa: CATGTGNTGELFF
v_gene: TRBV5-6; abundance: NA; j_gene: TRBJ2-3; d_gene: NA; CDR3nt: TGTGCCAGCAGCTTGGGGTTGCGGGGTCTCACTAGCACAGATACGCAGTATTTT; CDR3aa: CASSLGLRGLTSTDTQYF
v_gene: TRBV28; abundance: NA; j_gene: TRBJ1-5; d_gene: TRBD1; CDR3nt: TGTGCCAGCAGTTTCCGGGGACAGGGCTCGTTCGGCAATCAGCCCCAGCATTTT; CDR3aa: CASSFRGQGSFGNQPQHF
v_gene: TRBV11-3; abundance: once; j_gene: TRBJ1-6; d_gene: NA; CDR3nt: TGTGCCAGCAGCGACCTAGATTCACCCCTCCACTTT; CDR3aa: CASSDLDSPLHF
v_gene: TRBV5-1; abundance: NA; j_gene: TRBJ2-3; d_gene: NA; CDR3nt: TGCGCCAGCAGCTTGGTATCAGGGGACCTCACAGATACGCAGTATTTT; CDR3aa: CASSLVSGDLTDTQYF
v_gene: TRBV6-5; abundance: NA; j_gene: TRBJ1-2; d_gene: TRBD1; CDR3nt: TGTGCCAGCAGCGCAGGGGGAATCTATGGCTACACCTTC; CDR3aa: CASSAGGIYGYTF
v_gene: TRBV7-9; abundance: NA; j_gene: TRBJ1-2; d_gene: TRBD1; CDR3nt: TGTGCCAGCAGCGGACAGGGATCTGGCTACACCTTC; CDR3aa: CASSGQGSGYTF
v_gene: TRBV27; abundance: NA; j_gene: TRBJ2-1; d_gene: NA; CDR3nt: TGTGCCAGCAGTTTGGGCGGGGTGAATGAGCAGTTCTTC; CDR3aa: CASSLGGVNEQFF
v_gene: TRBV27; abundance: NA; j_gene: TRBJ2-1; d_gene: NA; CDR3nt: TGTGCCAGCAGGACACCCTTAGGTTACAATGAGCAGTTCTTC; CDR3aa: CASRTPLGYNEQFF
v_gene: TRBV27; abundance: NA; j_gene: TRBJ2-5; d_gene: NA; CDR3nt: TGTGCCAGCAGGGGATGGGGGGGGACAATGCAGACCCAGTACTTC; CDR3aa: CASRGWGGTMQTQYF
v_gene: TRBV19; abundance: NA; j_gene: TRBJ2-1; d_gene: NA; CDR3nt: TGTGCCAGTAGTACCTCCGTGTTGGGCAGGGGCAATGAGCAGTTCTTC; CDR3aa: CASSTSVLGRGNEQFF
v_gene: TRBV2; abundance: NA; j_gene: TRBJ1-1; d_gene: NA; CDR3nt: TGTGCCAGCAGTGAAGCGCCAGGGAACACTGAAGCTTTCTTT; CDR3aa: CASSEAPGNTEAFF
v_gene: TRBV4-1; abundance: hyperexpanded; j_gene: TRBJ2-5; d_gene: NA; CDR3nt: TGCGCCAGCAGCCAGGATCCATTGGGGGGAGATCAAGAGACCCAGTACTTC; CDR3aa: CASSQDPLGGDQETQYF
v_gene: TRBV28; abundance: NA; j_gene: TRBJ1-5; d_gene: NA; CDR3nt: TGTGCCAGCAGGGAGGACAGTGCTCAGTATCAGCCCCAGCATTTT; CDR3aa: CASREDSAQYQPQHF
v_gene: TRBV5-4; abundance: NA; j_gene: TRBJ1-2; d_gene: NA; CDR3nt: TGTGCCAGCAGCACGGCAGATAGGGGCTATGGCTACACCTTC; CDR3aa: CASSTADRGYGYTF
v_gene: TRBV9; abundance: NA; j_gene: TRBJ2-1; d_gene: NA; CDR3nt: TGTGCCAGCAGCGTAGGAGGGCGTCAGGACTATGAGCAGTTCTTC; CDR3aa: CASSVGGRQDYEQFF
v_gene: TRBV2; abundance: NA; j_gene: TRBJ1-1; d_gene: NA; CDR3nt: TGTGCCAGCCTGCCGGAGGCTGAAGCTTTCTTT; CDR3aa: CASLPEAEAFF
v_gene: TRBV7-6; abundance: NA; j_gene: TRBJ2-7; d_gene: NA; CDR3nt: TGTGCCAGCAGCTTAAGATCCCTACCCTCCTACGAGCAGTACTTC; CDR3aa: CASSLRSLPSYEQYF
v_gene: TRBV30; abundance: few; j_gene: TRBJ1-2; d_gene: TRBD1; CDR3nt: TGTGCCTGGAGGAAGACAGGGACCCCACGGACGAATGGCTACACCTTC; CDR3aa: CAWRKTGTPRTNGYTF
v_gene: TRBV18; abundance: few; j_gene: TRBJ2-5; d_gene: TRBD1; CDR3nt: TGTGCCAGCTCAGTTCCGGGACAGGGGAGAGAGACCCAGTACTTC; CDR3aa: CASSVPGQGRETQYF
v_gene: TRBV29-1; abundance: NA; j_gene: TRBJ1-4; d_gene: NA; CDR3nt: TGCAGCGTGGGGGAGGGAACAAATGAAAAACTGTTTTTT; CDR3aa: CSVGEGTNEKLFF
v_gene: TRBV6-1; abundance: few; j_gene: TRBJ2-3; d_gene: NA; CDR3nt: TGTGCCAGCAGTGTCATGGTGGCGGCCGGGGCAGATACGCAGTATTTT; CDR3aa: CASSVMVAAGADTQYF
v_gene: TRBV27; abundance: few; j_gene: TRBJ2-7; d_gene: TRBD1; CDR3nt: TGTGCCAGCAGTGGGACAGGGAACTCCTACGAGCAGTACTTC; CDR3aa: CASSGTGNSYEQYF
v_gene: TRBV7-6; abundance: NA; j_gene: TRBJ2-5; d_gene: NA; CDR3nt: TGTGCCAGCAGCCCCGGGATGGGGGAGACCCAGTACTTC; CDR3aa: CASSPGMGETQYF
v_gene: TRBV7-3; abundance: NA; j_gene: TRBJ2-7; d_gene: NA; CDR3nt: TGTGCCAGCAGCTCGCAACCCGGGTTCGAGCAGTACTTC; CDR3aa: CASSSQPGFEQYF
v_gene: TRBV6-4; abundance: NA; j_gene: TRBJ2-3; d_gene: NA; CDR3nt: TGTGCCAGCAGTGACTTTGGAGCCGTCACAGATACGCAGTATTTT; CDR3aa: CASSDFGAVTDTQYF
v_gene: TRBV5-1; abundance: NA; j_gene: TRBJ1-1; d_gene: NA; CDR3nt: TGCGCCAGCAGCGCCGTAACGATACAGAACACTGAAGCTTTCTTT; CDR3aa: CASSAVTIQNTEAFF
v_gene: TRBV5-6; abundance: NA; j_gene: TRBJ2-1; d_gene: TRBD2; CDR3nt: TGTGCCAGCAGCTGGACTAGCGGAGGCGGTGCTGAGCAGTTCTTC; CDR3aa: CASSWTSGGGAEQFF
v_gene: TRBV6-5; abundance: NA; j_gene: TRBJ1-2; d_gene: TRBD1; CDR3nt: TGTGCCAGCAGACAGGGGGCGCAGGGTGGCTACACCTTC; CDR3aa: CASRQGAQGGYTF
v_gene: TRBV28; abundance: NA; j_gene: TRBJ2-2; d_gene: TRBD1; CDR3nt: TGTGCGGTCAGGGGGAGAGGAACGTTCGTGACCGGGGAGCTGTTTTTT; CDR3aa: CAVRGRGTFVTGELFF
v_gene: TRBV28; abundance: NA; j_gene: TRBJ1-5; d_gene: TRBD1; CDR3nt: TGTGCCAGCAGTGGATATGGACAGGGGACGAGCAATCAGCCCCAGCATTTT; CDR3aa: CASSGYGQGTSNQPQHF
v_gene: TRBV5-1; abundance: NA; j_gene: TRBJ2-3; d_gene: NA; CDR3nt: TGCGCCAGCAGCTTGTGGACAGTCACAGATACGCAGTATTTT; CDR3aa: CASSLWTVTDTQYF
v_gene: TRBV6-6; abundance: NA; j_gene: TRBJ1-2; d_gene: NA; CDR3nt: TGTGCCAGCAGTTACTCGGAGGCTAACTATGGCTACACCTTC; CDR3aa: CASSYSEANYGYTF
v_gene: TRBV5-1; abundance: NA; j_gene: TRBJ2-7; d_gene: TRBD1; CDR3nt: TGCGCCAGCAGACTTACAATTGACAGGGTTGGGGCCTACGAGCAGTACTTC; CDR3aa: CASRLTIDRVGAYEQYF